This TCR beta chain was found in a study of blood T cells in healthy people across ages. Ten or more counts support this clonotype. As yet, its antigen is unknown. The study, taken as a whole, reports: Shifts in expanded clonotypes may have been confounded by donor CMV status, which was unknown.

Collection of around 10 milliliters of peripheral blood was performed for each donor. This CDR3 is built from 14 residues. Trimming removed 3 bases from V and 3 bases from J, with 9 bases in between. For the second PCR, which ran for about 6 to 11 cycles, a sample-barcoded 5' primer and a J-beta primer mix were used. TCRdb ran MiXCR on the 5' RACE reads and lists one entry per CDR3 protein. The top ten clones hold 7.9% of a sample with 1.2 million to 1.5 million distinct CDR3 sequences, around 42% of them seen once. Source material: blood. This chain joins TRBV12-3 or TRBV12-4 and TRBJ2-4; D uncertain. This TCR was recovered from a woman younger than 30 in good health. CDR3: CASSFLWLKNIQYF. As DNA, the CDR3 is TGTGCCAGCAGTTTCCTCTGGCTCAAAAACATTCAGTACTTC.